Following are 9 T cell receptor beta chains from one sample sequenced in a study of memory CD4+ T cells and cytomegalovirus serostatus. The sort gate was single viable CD3+CD4+CD8-CD45RO+ cells for memory CD4+ T cells. The data were produced by immunoSEQ multiplex PCR, yet TCRdb's version contains in-frame clones alone and is incomplete. The sample has roughly 86,000 clones; roughly 80% are singletons. Sequencing input: memory CD4+ T cells from blood. The origin of the receptors is an adult in good health and CMV-seropositive.

This clone occurred once. The chain recombines TRBV18 with TRBJ2-7; no clear D. This CDR3 contains 13 residues. Looked up from germline, CDR1 is KGHSH and CDR2 is LQKENI. The germline V and J ends were trimmed by 5 bases and 0 bases, with 8 bases remaining between them. The chain's CDR3 is CASSLEHSYEQYF. The CDR3 DNA is TGTGCCAGCTCATTAGAACACTCCTACGAGCAGTACTTC.

This chain links TRBV10-3 with TRBJ2-5, with D possibly TRBD1 on 5 matching bases. Germline CDR1 reads ENHRY; CDR2 reads SYGVKD. Trimming shortened V by 3 bases and J by 3 bases, and 5 bases separated the two germline ends. The CDR3 sequence is 12 residues long. The CDR3 coding sequence is TGTGCCATCAGTGACAGGGAAGAGACCCAGTACTTC. Protein product: CAISDREETQYF.

The chain is built from TRBV5-1 and TRBJ2-2; possibly TRBD1 for D (5 bases). CDR3 length: 16 residues. Germline CDR1 and CDR2: SGHRS and YFSETQ. V lost 1 base and J 1 base, leaving 11 bases between the germline ends. The CDR3 spells CASSLSAGMNTGELFF. CDR3 bases: TGCGCCAGCAGCTTGTCGGCAGGGATGAACACCGGGGAGCTGTTTTTT. Drawing the rest from reference TRBV5-1 and TRBJ2-2, the complete variable domain is KAGVTQTPRYLIKTRGQQVTLSCSPISGHRSVSWYQQTPGQGLQFLFEYFSETQRNKGNFPGRFSGRQFSNSRSEMNVSTLELGDSALYLCASSLSAGMNTGELFFGEGSRLTVL.

The J gene is TRBJ1-5, the V gene TRBV2; D remains ambiguous. The V and J ends lost 3 bases and 7 bases respectively, with 13 bases between them. CDR3 length equals 14 residues. Germline V gives CDR1 SNHLY, CDR2 FYNNEI. The CDR3 here is CASSDQVGSQPQHF. The CDR3 DNA follows: TGTGCCAGCAGTGACCAAGTAGGGAGCCAGCCCCAGCATTTT. The full variable domain, completed using reference TRBV2 and TRBJ1-5, is EPEVTQTPSHQVTQMGQEVILRCVPISNHLYFYWYRQILGQKVEFLVSFYNNEISEKSEIFDDQFSVERPDGSNFTLKIRSTKLEDSAMYFCASSDQVGSQPQHFGDGTRLSIL.

This chain connects TRBV27 to TRBJ1-5; the D is unclear. V lost 2 bases, J lost 0 bases, and 8 bases lay in between. The CDR3 is made up of 15 amino acids. CDR1 is MNHEY, CDR2 SMNVEV, per germline (reference sequence). Written as DNA, the CDR3 is TGTGCCAGCAGTTTAATGGGAGATAGCAATCAGCCCCAGCATTTT. Translation: CASSLMGDSNQPQHF.

The chain joins TRBV21-1 to TRBJ2-3. TRBV21-1 is listed as a pseudogene. There are 14 residues in the CDR3. The CDR3 nucleotides are TGTGCCGAGGGGACGGGAAGAAACACAGATACGCAGTATTTT. Translated, it gives CAEGTGRNTDTQYF.

This clone was found once. The chain joins TRBV20-1 to TRBJ1-1; D ambiguous. Trimming removed 6 bases from V and 1 base from J, with 6 bases in between. The CDR3 extends over 11 amino acids. Germline CDR1 is DFQATT and CDR2 is SNEGSKA (reference sequence). This CDR3 is CSARSNTEAFF. For the CDR3, the DNA is TGCAGTGCCCGATCGAACACTGAAGCTTTCTTT.

This chain links TRBV28 with TRBJ2-1, with TRBD2 matching over 8 bases. V lost 4 bases, J lost 4 bases, and 12 bases stayed unmatched. Germline CDR1 MDHEN, CDR2 SYDVKM. The CDR3 sequence is 17 residues long. The CDR3 DNA reads as TGTGCCAGCAGTTCGGCGGGAGGCTCGACTTCATACAATGAGCAGTTCTTC. It specifies CASSSAGGSTSYNEQFF.

The genes are TRBV30 and TRBJ1-5; D may be TRBD1 (5 bases). V was pared by 4 bases and J by 5 bases, with 15 bases between. CDR1 is GTSNPN, CDR2 SVGIG, per germline (reference sequence). CDR3 length equals 14 residues. In DNA, the CDR3 is TGTGCCTGGAATACAGGTCTAGGGGATCAGCCCCAGCATTTT. Translation: CAWNTGLGDQPQHF.